The 15 T cell receptor beta chains below come from one sample, sequenced in a study of blood T cell repertoires in COVID-19. Profiling relied on immunoSEQ multiplex PCR, and the TCRdb table lists in-frame clones only, not all of them. In the table there are about 190,000 clones, nearly 85% of which are singletons. The sequencing sample was made of peripheral blood. Receptors originate from a young woman with acute or convalescent COVID-19.

V and J are TRBV5-5 and TRBJ1-5; TRBD1 agrees at 7 bases. V lost 2 bases, J lost 6 bases, and 8 bases stayed unmatched. This CDR3 contains 15 residues. Germline lookup yields CDR1 SGHKS and CDR2 YYEKEE (reference sequence). The CDR3 region has the DNA TGTGCCAGCAGCTTTGGAGGGGGCTGGGGTCAGCCCCAGCATTTT. It is translated as CASSFGGGWGQPQHF. The whole variable domain, filled in from reference TRBV5-5 and TRBJ1-5, reads DAGVTQSPTHLIKTRGQQVTLRCSPISGHKSVSWYQQVLGQGPQFIFQYYEKEERGRGNFPDRFSARQFPNYSSELNVNALLLGDSALYLCASSFGGGWGQPQHFGDGTRLSIL.

The V and J genes are TRBV11-2 and TRBJ1-4; TRBD1 is a possible D gene (6 bases). Per the germline V gene, CDR1 is SGHAT and CDR2 is FQNNGV. V shed 1 base and J shed 3 bases, with 9 bases lying between them. The CDR3 spans 15 residues. The CDR3 sequence is CASSLVGGSNEKLFF. CDR3 sequence (DNA): TGTGCCAGCAGCTTAGTAGGGGGATCTAATGAAAAACTGTTTTTT. The complete variable domain, with remaining parts taken from reference TRBV11-2 and TRBJ1-4, reads EAGVAQSPRYKIIEKRQSVAFWCNPISGHATLYWYQQILGQGPKLLIQFQNNGVVDDSQLPKDRFSAERLKGVDSTLKIQPAKLEDSAVYLCASSLVGGSNEKLFFGSGTQLSVL.

The V and J genes are TRBV30 and TRBJ2-1, with 10 positions matching TRBD2. Per germline, CDR1 GTSNPN and CDR2 SVGIG (reference sequence). Trimming at V came to 1 base and at J to 8 bases, leaving 8 bases not matched to a gene. The CDR3 is 15 residues long. The CDR3 DNA is TGTGCCTGGAGTGAAGGGAGCGGGGGGGTATATGAGCAGTTCTTC. As protein: CAWSEGSGGVYEQFF.

This sequence joins TRBV5-4 and TRBJ2-1, with TRBD2 matching over 11 bases. The V gene end was trimmed by 8 bases and the J gene end by 5 bases; junction bases not matched to a gene: 9. This CDR3 contains 15 residues. Germline lookup yields CDR1 SGHNT and CDR2 YYREEE (reference sequence). Here the CDR3 DNA reads TGTGCCAGTATTGTAGCGGGAGGGACTAACAATGAGCAGTTCTTC. Translation: CASIVAGGTNNEQFF.

The chain recombines TRBV24-1 with TRBJ2-3; possibly TRBD2 for D (5 bases). V lost 5 bases and J lost 1, with 9 bases in between. This CDR3 spans 14 amino acids. Germline V gives CDR1 KGHDR, CDR2 SFDVKD. The CDR3 here is CATSAVGGTDTQYF. The CDR3 DNA sequence: TGTGCCACCAGTGCTGTCGGGGGCACAGATACGCAGTATTTT.

The chain has TRBV6-4 and TRBJ2-2; 12 bases fit TRBD2. Germline values: CDR1 MRHNA, CDR2 SNTAGT. Trimming at V came to 0 bases and at J to 2 bases, leaving 1 base not matched to a gene. The CDR3 runs to 17 residues. CDR3 in amino acids: CASSDSGLAGNTGELFF. CDR3 DNA: TGTGCCAGCAGTGACTCGGGACTAGCGGGCAACACCGGGGAGCTGTTTTTT.

J is TRBJ2-5 and V is TRBV29-1; 7 nucleotides align to TRBD2. With 3 bases clipped from V and 4 bases from J, the junction kept 8 bases outside the gene matches. The germline CDR1 and CDR2 sequences are SQVTM and ANQGSEA. The CDR3 runs 14 residues. The CDR3 DNA reads TGCAGCGTTGATAAGCGGGATGGACGAGAGACCCAGTACTTC. Translating gives CSVDKRDGRETQYF.

The V gene is TRBV27, the J gene TRBJ2-3; possible D gene TRBD2, 6 bases. Germline assignment: CDR1 MNHEY and CDR2 SMNVEV (reference sequence). This CDR3 region has 16 residues. V gave up 5 bases and J gave up 1 base, with 16 bases separating them. The CDR3 nucleotides are TGTGCCAGCAGTCCCTCCGGAGGGATCCGCACAGATACGCAGTATTTT. Its translation is CASSPSGGIRTDTQYF.

The chain recombines TRBV19 with TRBJ1-1; a weak D match, TRBD1 (5 bases). Germline CDR1 and CDR2: LNHDA and SQIVND (reference sequence). Trimming shortened V by 11 bases and J by 3 bases, and 13 bases separated the two germline ends. This CDR3 comprises 12 residues. In nucleotides, the CDR3 is TGTGCCTGCAGGGATAGGGACACTGAAGCTTTCTTT. This codes for CACRDRDTEAFF.

This clone was seen just once. V gene TRBV5-1 combines with J gene TRBJ2-2, with TRBD2 identical over 11 bases. Germline V CDR1 and CDR2: SGHRS, YFSETQ. The V and J ends lost 7 bases and 2 bases, in that order; junction bases with no gene match: 7. This CDR3 has 16 amino acids. The CDR3 DNA is TGCGCCAGCGGTCACCGACTAGCGGGAAACACCGGGGAGCTGTTTTTT. Translating gives CASGHRLAGNTGELFF.

The chain couples TRBV10-3 to TRBJ2-5; possibly TRBD2 for D (6 bases). The CDR3 is made up of 15 amino acids. Germline CDR1 reads ENHRY; CDR2 reads SYGVKD. Trimming pared 6 bases from V and 2 bases from J, leaving 16 bases between. DNA of the CDR3: TGTGCCATCAGGTTAAACGGGGGACCACAAGAGACCCAGTACTTC. This gives the protein CAIRLNGGPQETQYF.

The chain is built from TRBV7-2 and TRBJ1-2; 10 bases agree with TRBD1. V shed 6 bases and J 1 base; nucleotides not matched to a gene: 5. The CDR3 spans 15 residues. In germline, CDR1 is SGHTA, CDR2 FQGNSA. CDR3 sequence: CASSGTGVYNYGYTF. As DNA, the CDR3 is TGTGCCAGCAGTGGGACAGGGGTTTATAACTATGGCTACACCTTC.

The chain carries TRBV4-3 and TRBJ2-7; unclear D gene. CDR1 and CDR2 (germline): LGHNA, YSLEER. CDR3 length equals 14 residues. V lost 3 bases and J 2 bases, leaving 11 bases between the germline ends. CDR3 residues: CASSQVGDAYEQYF. CDR3 in DNA: TGCGCCAGCAGCCAGGTGGGCGATGCCTACGAGCAGTACTTC.

CDR3: CSVEGHPLGNYGYTF. In DNA, the CDR3 is TGCAGCGTTGAGGGACACCCCCTGGGTAACTATGGCTACACCTTC. V and J are TRBV29-1 and TRBJ1-2; D possibly corresponds to TRBD1 (6 bases). The germline gives CDR1 SQVTM, CDR2 ANQGSEA. V shed 3 bases and J shed 1 base, with 15 bases lying between them. The CDR3 is 15 residues long.

This sequence joins TRBV27 and TRBJ1-2; weak D call: TRBD1 (5 bases). Trimming cost V 5 bases and J 0 bases, with 16 bases left between them. The CDR3 contains 16 residues. CDR1 and CDR2 (germline): MNHEY, SMNVEV (reference sequence). The CDR3 DNA sequence: TGTGCCAGCAGTACCTCCTCGGACACAGCTAACTATGGCTACACCTTC. As protein: CASSTSSDTANYGYTF.